One and the same sample provided the 18 T cell receptor beta chains below, sequenced in a study of blood T cells in healthy people across ages. The use of a sample-barcoded 5' primer and a J-beta primer mix characterized a second PCR of about 7 to 12 cycles. MiXCR was run by TCRdb on the 5' RACE reads, yielding one entry per CDR3 protein. The sample lists about 1.8 million distinct CDR3 sequences, approximately 50% occurring once. Sequenced sample: blood. These receptors were obtained from a woman aged 35 to 49 in good health.

Of note for this clonotype: A read error may account for a junction end that differs from germline. This chain links TRBV6-6 with TRBJ2-5, with TRBD2 matching 8 bases. Germline loops: CDR1 MNHNY, CDR2 SVGAGI (reference sequence). The CDR3 runs to 15 residues. DNA of the CDR3: TGTGCCAGCAGTTCCCTCGGGGGGGCCGGGCAGACTCAGTACTTC. This translates into CASSSLGGAGQTQYF.

Only a few counts were recorded for this clonotype. The rearrangement links TRBV10-3 to TRBJ2-3; D is possibly TRBD1 or TRBD2 (6 bases each). This CDR3 is 13 amino acids long. V shed 10 bases and J shed 5 bases, with 16 bases lying between them. Germline CDR1 and CDR2: ENHRY and SYGVKD. In DNA form, the CDR3 reads TGTGCCACAGGTTGGGGGGCTGGAGATACGCAGTATTTT. This sequence encodes CATGWGAGDTQYF.

The V and J genes are TRBV5-1 and TRBJ1-2; 9 bases match TRBD1. Germline CDR1 reads SGHRS; CDR2 reads YFSETQ. This CDR3 has 14 residues. V trimming: 0 bases; J trimming: 8 bases; junction bases outside the gene matches: 5. DNA of the CDR3: TGCGCCAGCAGCTTGGACAGGGGGCGCCGGGGCTACACCTTC. This encodes CASSLDRGRRGYTF.

This clonotype occurred a few times. CDR3 amino acids: CATSRAKGTGDEQFF. Here the CDR3 DNA reads TGTGCCACCAGCAGAGCGAAAGGGACAGGTGACGAGCAGTTCTTC. The V gene is TRBV15, the J gene TRBJ2-1, with 8 bases aligning to TRBD1. Unmatched junction bases numbered 9, after V lost 1 base and J lost 10 bases. This CDR3 contains 15 residues. Per the germline V gene, CDR1 is LNHNV and CDR2 is YYDKDF (reference sequence).

The chain couples TRBV4-2 to TRBJ2-2, with 9 bases that match TRBD2. The CDR3 runs to 17 residues. Germline V gives CDR1 LGHNA, CDR2 YNFKEQ. The J segment lost 3 bases and the V segment lost 0 bases, leaving 5 bases of the junction unmatched. The CDR3 bases are TGTGCCAGCAGCCAAGAGATAGCGGGGGTATACACCGGGGAGCTGTTTTTT. Translating it yields CASSQEIAGVYTGELFF.

On this clonotype itself: Germline is not matched at one junction end, which may reflect a read error. The gene calls are TRBV13 and TRBJ2-5; a weak D match, TRBD1 (5 bases). Germline CDR1 is PRHDT and CDR2 is FYEKMQ (reference sequence). CDR3 length: 11 amino acids. CDR3 in amino acids: CASSGQETRYF. CDR3 coding DNA: TGTGCCAGCAGCGGACAAGAGACCCGGTACTTC.

This chain uses TRBV6-2 or TRBV6-3 with TRBJ2-5; D possibly corresponds to TRBD1 (5 bases). The germline V and J ends were trimmed by 6 bases and 2 bases, with 13 bases remaining between them. Germline V gives CDR1 MNHEY, CDR2 SVGEGT. There are 14 residues in the CDR3. CDR3 loop: CASRVQGGQETQYF. The CDR3 nucleotides are TGTGCCAGCAGGGTCCAGGGTGGACAAGAGACCCAGTACTTC.

This chain joins TRBV6-5 and TRBJ1-5; 11 bases line up with TRBD1. The trim removed 5 bases at V and 3 bases at J, leaving 3 bases unmatched. CDR1 is MNHEY, CDR2 SVGAGI, per germline. The CDR3 covers 15 residues. The CDR3, as DNA: TGTGCCAGCAGTAAGGACAGGGGGCACAATCAGCCCCAGCATTTT. Its protein is CASSKDRGHNQPQHF.

This chain links TRBV3-1 with TRBJ2-7, with D possibly being TRBD1 (6 bases). Trimming removed 6 bases at V and 2 bases at J, with 14 bases between. Germline V gene lookup returns CDR1 LGHDT and CDR2 YNNKEL (reference sequence). This CDR3 has 14 residues. The CDR3 sequence: CASSFNGQPYEQYF. CDR3 bases: TGTGCCAGCAGTTTCAACGGACAGCCCTACGAGCAGTACTTC.

The chain is built from TRBV20-1 and TRBJ2-3, with D perhaps matching TRBD1 or TRBD2 (5 bases each). Per the germline V gene, CDR1 is DFQATT and CDR2 is SNEGSKA (reference sequence). Trimming took 3 bases from V and 0 from J, leaving 13 bases between them. This CDR3 has 15 residues. Here the CDR3 reads CSASRVGVSTDTQYF. DNA of the CDR3: TGCAGTGCTAGCCGGGTGGGGGTAAGCACAGATACGCAGTATTTT.

A note on this clonotype: A much more abundant neighbour one base away suggests this may be a read error. Given the absence of the conserved phenylalanine or tryptophan at the CDR3 end, a read error is likely. This chain connects TRBV29-1 to TRBJ2-5; 8 bases fit TRBD1. Unmatched junction bases numbered 8, after V lost 7 bases and J lost 4 bases. In germline, CDR1 is SQVTM, CDR2 ANQGSEA. This CDR3 has 13 residues. DNA for the CDR3: TGCAGCGCGGACAGGGTCGTAGGAGAGACCCAGTACTTA. Amino acids: CSADRVVGETQYL.

The sample holds many counts of this clonotype. The chain joins TRBV29-1 to TRBJ2-5; D is uncertain. The V gene's germline CDR1 is SQVTM and CDR2 ANQGSEA. V was shortened by 2 bases and J by 2 bases, with 12 bases between the two germline ends. This CDR3 has 14 residues. DNA for the CDR3: TGCAGCGTTGAAAACACACCGGGTCAAGAGACCCAGTACTTC. This codes for CSVENTPGQETQYF.

The chain links TRBV5-5 to TRBJ2-3; D may be TRBD1 or TRBD2 (7 bases each). CDR1 is SGHKS and CDR2 is YYEKEE in the germline V gene (reference sequence). V lost 4 bases and J 4 bases, leaving 19 bases between the germline ends. This CDR3 region has 16 residues. The CDR3 is CASSPIRGGASDTQYF. The CDR3 DNA reads as TGTGCCAGCAGCCCCATCAGGGGGGGGGCCTCAGATACGCAGTATTTT.

This clonotype was picked up a small number of times. J is TRBJ2-3 and V is TRBV7-2; D is perhaps TRBD1 or TRBD2 (5 bases each). Germline V gene lookup returns CDR1 SGHTA and CDR2 FQGNSA. The CDR3 runs 16 residues. With 0 bases removed from V and 2 bases from J, the gap between germline ends came to 12 bases. CDR3 nucleotide sequence: TGTGCCAGCAGCTTAGCGCAGGGAGTAGTCACAGATACGCAGTATTTT. Its translation is CASSLAQGVVTDTQYF.

This chain connects TRBV6-5 to TRBJ2-7; possibly TRBD1 or TRBD2 for D (5 bases each). The germline gives CDR1 MNHEY, CDR2 SVGAGI. The V end lost 9 bases, the J end lost 0 bases, and 15 bases lay between the germline ends. This CDR3 has 14 residues. In DNA, the CDR3 is TGTGCCAGTAGAAGAGGGACCCCCTCCTACGAGCAGTACTTC. This sequence encodes CASRRGTPSYEQYF.

This clonotype has a handful of counts. The rearrangement uses TRBV19 and TRBJ1-5; the D gene is possibly TRBD1 (5 bases). The germline V gene has CDR1 LNHDA and CDR2 SQIVND (reference sequence). The CDR3 extends over 16 amino acids. V was cut by 4 bases and J by 1 base, with 14 bases left in between. The CDR3 reads CASSNSGGWSNQPQHF. The DNA of the CDR3 is TGTGCCAGTAGTAATTCCGGGGGATGGAGCAATCAGCCCCAGCATTTT. The variable domain in full, with the rest retrieved from reference TRBV19 and TRBJ1-5, is DGGITQSPKYLFRKEGQNVTLSCEQNLNHDAMYWYRQDPGQGLRLIYYSQIVNDFQKGDIAEGYSVSREKKESFPLTVTSAQKNPTAFYLCASSNSGGWSNQPQHFGDGTRLSIL.

V usage is TRBV3-1 and J usage is TRBJ2-3, with D possibly being TRBD1 or TRBD2 (5 bases each). V was cut by 1 base and J by 10 bases, with 12 bases left in between. The CDR3 is 13 amino acids. Germline CDR1 is LGHDT and CDR2 is YNNKEL (reference sequence). The CDR3 nucleotides are TGTGCCAGCAGCCAAGGGTGGCAGGGAGCGCAGTATTTT. Protein sequence: CASSQGWQGAQYF.

The rearrangement uses TRBV7-2 and TRBJ2-7, with TRBD1 matching 9 bases. The CDR3 length is 16 residues. Trimming took 0 bases from V and 6 from J; bases not matched to a gene: 9. Germline CDR1 and CDR2: SGHTA and FQGNSA. CDR3 DNA: TGTGCCAGCAGCTTAGCTTCTGTACAGGGGGCGGGCGAGCAGTACTTC. It translates to CASSLASVQGAGEQYF.